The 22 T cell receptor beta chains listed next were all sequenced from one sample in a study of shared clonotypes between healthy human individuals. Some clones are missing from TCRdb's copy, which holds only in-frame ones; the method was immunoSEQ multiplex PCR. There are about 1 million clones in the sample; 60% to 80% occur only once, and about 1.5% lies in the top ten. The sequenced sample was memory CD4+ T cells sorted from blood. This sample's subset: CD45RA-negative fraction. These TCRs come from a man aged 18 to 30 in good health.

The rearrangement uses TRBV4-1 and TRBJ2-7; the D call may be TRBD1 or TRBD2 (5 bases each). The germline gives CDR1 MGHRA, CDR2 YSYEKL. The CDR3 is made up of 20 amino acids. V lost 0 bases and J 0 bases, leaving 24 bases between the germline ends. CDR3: CASSQDFGRVGRSTSYEQYF. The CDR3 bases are TGCGCCAGCAGCCAAGATTTTGGCAGGGTGGGACGTTCGACCTCCTACGAGCAGTACTTC.

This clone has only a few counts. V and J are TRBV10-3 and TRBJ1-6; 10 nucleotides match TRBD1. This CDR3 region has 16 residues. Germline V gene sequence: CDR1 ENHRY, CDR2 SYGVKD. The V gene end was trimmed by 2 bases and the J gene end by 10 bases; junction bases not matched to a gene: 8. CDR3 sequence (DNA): TGTGCCATCAGTGAGATTAGCCCGGACAGGGGGTCACCCCTCCACTTT. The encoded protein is CAISEISPDRGSPLHF.

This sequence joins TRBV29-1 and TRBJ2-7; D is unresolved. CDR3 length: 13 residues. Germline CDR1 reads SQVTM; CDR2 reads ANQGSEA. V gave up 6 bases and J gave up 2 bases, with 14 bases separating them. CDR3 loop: CSVASLSPYEQYF. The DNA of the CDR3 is TGCAGCGTGGCGAGCCTAAGCCCCTACGAGCAGTACTTC.

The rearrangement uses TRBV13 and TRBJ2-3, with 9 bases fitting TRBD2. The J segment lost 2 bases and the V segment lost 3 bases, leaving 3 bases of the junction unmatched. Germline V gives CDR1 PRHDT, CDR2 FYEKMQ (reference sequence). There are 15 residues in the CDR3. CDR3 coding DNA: TGTGCCAGCAGCTTTAGCGGGGGATTCACAGATACGCAGTATTTT. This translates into CASSFSGGFTDTQYF.

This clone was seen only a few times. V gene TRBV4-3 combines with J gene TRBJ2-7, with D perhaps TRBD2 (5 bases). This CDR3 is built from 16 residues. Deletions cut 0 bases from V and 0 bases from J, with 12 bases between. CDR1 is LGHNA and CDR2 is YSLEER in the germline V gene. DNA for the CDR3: TGCGCCAGCAGCCAAGATCGGGCTAGCCCCTCCTACGAGCAGTACTTC. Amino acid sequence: CASSQDRASPSYEQYF.

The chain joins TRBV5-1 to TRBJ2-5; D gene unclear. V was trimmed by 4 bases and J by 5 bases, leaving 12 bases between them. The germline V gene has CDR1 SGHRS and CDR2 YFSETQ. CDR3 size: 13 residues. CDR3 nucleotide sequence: TGCGCCAGCAGCAGGGCGTTCGGGGAGACCCAGTACTTC. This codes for CASSRAFGETQYF. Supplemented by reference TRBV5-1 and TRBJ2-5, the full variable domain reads KAGVTQTPRYLIKTRGQQVTLSCSPISGHRSVSWYQQTPGQGLQFLFEYFSETQRNKGNFPGRFSGRQFSNSRSEMNVSTLELGDSALYLCASSRAFGETQYFGPGTRLLVL.

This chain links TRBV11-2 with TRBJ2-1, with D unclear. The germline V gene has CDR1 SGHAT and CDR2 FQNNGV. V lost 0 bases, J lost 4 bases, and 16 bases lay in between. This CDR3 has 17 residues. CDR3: CASSLDPSMGSYNEQFF. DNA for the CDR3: TGTGCCAGCAGCTTAGATCCCTCGATGGGGTCTTACAATGAGCAGTTCTTC.

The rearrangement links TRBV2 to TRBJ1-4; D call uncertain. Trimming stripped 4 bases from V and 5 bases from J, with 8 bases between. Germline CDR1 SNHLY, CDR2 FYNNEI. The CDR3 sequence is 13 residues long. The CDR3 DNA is TGTGCCAGCAGTGTACAGATCAATGAAAAACTGTTTTTT. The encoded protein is CASSVQINEKLFF. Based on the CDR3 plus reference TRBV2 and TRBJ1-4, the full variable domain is EPEVTQTPSHQVTQMGQEVILRCVPISNHLYFYWYRQILGQKVEFLVSFYNNEISEKSEIFDDQFSVERPDGSNFTLKIRSTKLEDSAMYFCASSVQINEKLFFGSGTQLSVL.

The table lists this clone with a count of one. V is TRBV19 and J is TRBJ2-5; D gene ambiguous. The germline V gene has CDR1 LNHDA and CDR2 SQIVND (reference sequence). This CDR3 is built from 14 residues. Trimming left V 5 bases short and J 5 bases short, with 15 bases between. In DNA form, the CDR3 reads TGTGCCAGTAGTTTGTCTGATGGGTGGGAGACCCAGTACTTC. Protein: CASSLSDGWETQYF. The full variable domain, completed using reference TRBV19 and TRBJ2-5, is DGGITQSPKYLFRKEGQNVTLSCEQNLNHDAMYWYRQDPGQGLRLIYYSQIVNDFQKGDIAEGYSVSREKKESFPLTVTSAQKNPTAFYLCASSLSDGWETQYFGPGTRLLVL.

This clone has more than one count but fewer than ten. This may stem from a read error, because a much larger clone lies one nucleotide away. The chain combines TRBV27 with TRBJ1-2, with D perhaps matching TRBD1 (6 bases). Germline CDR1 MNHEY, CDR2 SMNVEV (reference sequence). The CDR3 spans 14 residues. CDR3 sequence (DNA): TGTGCCAGCAGGGCGACAGGCGTTAACTATGTCTACACCTTC. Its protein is CASRATGVNYVYTF.

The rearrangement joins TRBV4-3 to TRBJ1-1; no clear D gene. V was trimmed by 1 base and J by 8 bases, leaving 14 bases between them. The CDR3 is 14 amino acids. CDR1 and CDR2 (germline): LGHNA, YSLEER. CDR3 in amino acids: CASSQGAGVREAFF. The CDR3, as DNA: TGCGCCAGCAGCCAAGGAGCAGGAGTTAGGGAAGCTTTCTTT.

CDR3 residues: CASSEQGLSEAFF. CDR3 bases: TGCGCCAGCAGCGAACAGGGACTTTCTGAAGCTTTCTTT. This sequence joins TRBV5-1 and TRBJ1-1, with D tentatively TRBD1 (6 bases). The germline gives CDR1 SGHRS, CDR2 YFSETQ. The CDR3 runs 13 residues. V was shortened by 4 bases and J by 6 bases, with 13 bases between the two germline ends. Looking up the rest from reference TRBV5-1 and TRBJ1-1 gives the full variable domain: KAGVTQTPRYLIKTRGQQVTLSCSPISGHRSVSWYQQTPGQGLQFLFEYFSETQRNKGNFPGRFSGRQFSNSRSEMNVSTLELGDSALYLCASSEQGLSEAFFGQGTRLTVV.

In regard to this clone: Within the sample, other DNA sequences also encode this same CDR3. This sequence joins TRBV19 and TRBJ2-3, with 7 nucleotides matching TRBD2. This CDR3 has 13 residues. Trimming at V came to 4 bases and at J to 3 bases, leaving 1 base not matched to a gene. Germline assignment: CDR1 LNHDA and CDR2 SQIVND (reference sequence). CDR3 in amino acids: CASSSGSTDTQYF. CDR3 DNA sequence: TGTGCCAGTAGTAGCGGGAGTACAGATACGCAGTATTTT.

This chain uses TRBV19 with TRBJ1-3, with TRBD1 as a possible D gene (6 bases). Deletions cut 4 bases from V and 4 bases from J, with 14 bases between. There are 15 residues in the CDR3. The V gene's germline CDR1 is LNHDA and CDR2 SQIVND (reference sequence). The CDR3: CASSRPGTSGNTIYF. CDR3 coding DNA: TGTGCCAGTAGTAGGCCTGGGACATCAGGAAACACCATATATTTT. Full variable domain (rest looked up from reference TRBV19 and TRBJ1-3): DGGITQSPKYLFRKEGQNVTLSCEQNLNHDAMYWYRQDPGQGLRLIYYSQIVNDFQKGDIAEGYSVSREKKESFPLTVTSAQKNPTAFYLCASSRPGTSGNTIYFGEGSWLTVV.

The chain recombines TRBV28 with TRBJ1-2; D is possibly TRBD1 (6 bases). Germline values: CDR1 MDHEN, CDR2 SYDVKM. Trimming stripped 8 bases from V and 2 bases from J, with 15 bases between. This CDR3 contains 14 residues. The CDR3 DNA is TGTGCCAGCCTGGACAGCCCAGGGAACTATGGCTACACCTTC. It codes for CASLDSPGNYGYTF.

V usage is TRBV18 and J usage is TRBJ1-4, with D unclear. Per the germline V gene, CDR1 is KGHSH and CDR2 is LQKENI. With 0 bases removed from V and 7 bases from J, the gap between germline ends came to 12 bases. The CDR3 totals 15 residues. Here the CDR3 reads CASSPPSSRGEKLFF. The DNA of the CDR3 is TGTGCCAGCTCACCACCGTCGTCGCGCGGTGAAAAACTGTTTTTT.

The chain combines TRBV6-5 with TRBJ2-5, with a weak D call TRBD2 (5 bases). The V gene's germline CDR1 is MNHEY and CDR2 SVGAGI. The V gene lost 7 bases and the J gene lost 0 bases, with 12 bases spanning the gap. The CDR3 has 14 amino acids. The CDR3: CASKSSGDQETQYF. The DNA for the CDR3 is TGTGCCAGCAAGTCAAGCGGCGACCAAGAGACCCAGTACTTC.

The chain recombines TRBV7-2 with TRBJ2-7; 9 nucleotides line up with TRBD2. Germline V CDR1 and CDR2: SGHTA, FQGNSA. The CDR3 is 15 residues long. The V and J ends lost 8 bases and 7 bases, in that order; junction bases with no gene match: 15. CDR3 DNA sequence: TGTGCCAGCCTTCGAGGGCTAGCGGGGTCGGGGGAGCAGTACTTC. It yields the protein CASLRGLAGSGEQYF.

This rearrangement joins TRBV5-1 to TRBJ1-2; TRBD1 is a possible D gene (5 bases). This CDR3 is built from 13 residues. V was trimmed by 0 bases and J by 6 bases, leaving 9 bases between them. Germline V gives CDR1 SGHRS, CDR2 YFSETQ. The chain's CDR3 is CASSLVRADGYTF. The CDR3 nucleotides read TGCGCCAGCAGCTTGGTCAGGGCGGATGGCTACACCTTC.

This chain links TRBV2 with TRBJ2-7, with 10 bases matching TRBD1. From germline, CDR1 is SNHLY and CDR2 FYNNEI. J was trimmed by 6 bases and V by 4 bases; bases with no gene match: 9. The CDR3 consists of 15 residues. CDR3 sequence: CASSVRDRGFSEQYF. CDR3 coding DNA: TGTGCCAGCAGTGTCCGGGACAGGGGTTTCTCCGAGCAGTACTTC.

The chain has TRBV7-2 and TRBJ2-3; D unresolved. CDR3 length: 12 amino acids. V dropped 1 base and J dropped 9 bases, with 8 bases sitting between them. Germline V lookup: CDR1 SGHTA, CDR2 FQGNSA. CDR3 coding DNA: TGTGCCAGCAGCTTAGGTGTCAGAACGCAGTATTTT. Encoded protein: CASSLGVRTQYF. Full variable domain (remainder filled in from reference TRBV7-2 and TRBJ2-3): GAGVSQSPSNKVTEKGKDVELRCDPISGHTALYWYRQSLGQGLEFLIYFQGNSAPDKSGLPSDRFSAERTGGSVSTLTIQRTQQEDSAVYLCASSLGVRTQYFGPGTRLTVL.

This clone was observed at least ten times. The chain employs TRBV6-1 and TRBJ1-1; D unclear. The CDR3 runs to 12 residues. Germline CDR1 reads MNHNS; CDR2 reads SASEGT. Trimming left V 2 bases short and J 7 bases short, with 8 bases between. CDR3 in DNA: TGTGCCAGCAGTGAACGAGGGAGTGAAGCTTTCTTT. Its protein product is CASSERGSEAFF.